This TCR beta chain derives from a study of T cells in Graves' hyperthyroidism and ophthalmopathy (dated by TCRdb to the late 2010s). Broadly, across the study: Peripheral blood samples were taken at initial diagnosis, before any treatment was given. To identify TCR V-J signatures that set the groups apart, the researchers used a discovery cohort of 90 to 100 patients, made up of under 50 with Graves' ophthalmopathy and some 60 with stable Graves' hyperthyroidism. Whether ophthalmopathy could be predicted prospectively was tested in an independent validation cohort made up of 18 hyperthyroidism patients plus 17 patients who later progressed to ophthalmopathy. The 90 to 100 discovery patients were randomly split 7:3 into training and test sets. Thyroid tissue and blood T-cell repertoires from six Graves' hyperthyroidism patients were also compared in the study. After sampling, hyperthyroidism patients received methimazole starting at 30 mg daily, and ophthalmopathy patients received high-dose intravenous methylprednisolone. According to the paper, TCR Vbeta CDR3 sequencing was carried out on some 130 peripheral blood samples, which came from 40 to 45 ophthalmopathy, under 85 hyperthyroidism and some 17 progressor patients.

There are 15 amino acids in the CDR3, from cysteine to phenylalanine inclusive. The read is trimmed to its CDR3 DNA, 45 bases read in frame from base 1. V trim: 4 bases; J trim: 4 bases; unmatched bases: 8. The CDR1 and CDR2 encoded by the germline V gene are SGDLS and YYNGEE. Graves' hyperthyroidism was defined as stable when no progression to ophthalmopathy occurred over 18 months of follow-up. The hyperthyroidism patients were between 18 and 65 years old and newly diagnosed, with a disease duration of less than 2 months. The study excluded patients with uncontrolled infections, other autoimmune diseases, pregnancy or lactation. Clinical symptoms, serum thyroxine and TRAb, thyroid ultrasound, and orbital computed tomography formed the basis for the diagnoses. PBMCs were separated from roughly 9.3 ml of fresh peripheral blood using Ficoll-Paque density gradient centrifugation. Trizol reagent was used to extract total RNA, and RNA quality was then checked on an Agilent 2100 Bioanalyzer.

This clonotype has only a few counts. What this receptor recognizes is not known. Base qualities are not at hand, and no much larger clone is one base apart. The TCR beta CDR3 regions were amplified from the RNA transcripts. A first-round RT-PCR of the TCR CDR3 used the HTBI primer set with the Qiagen OneStep RT-PCR kit. The libraries were constructed in a second round of multiplex PCR and then size-selected and purified. The libraries were sequenced on an Illumina HiSeq2000 using paired-end 100 bp reads. Under the source paper's analysis protocol: Raw data were processed with SOAPnuke, discarding reads with adapters, uncalled bases, mean Phred below 15, or no exact constant-primer or identifier match. High-quality paired reads were merged with COPE v1.2.5, and unique nucleotide sequences were defined as clonotypes. MiTCR v1.1 was used to align clonotypes to the IMGT TRBV, TRBD and TRBJ reference segments. Analysis was restricted to V-J combinations with a frequency above 0.0001, which covered 99% to 99.2% of repertoires. A TCS score was defined as the ratio between F50 (clonal expansion) and ExV (chaos), using BLOSUM62-based TCRdist between CDR3 peptides within each V-J. Welch's t-statistics and random forest reduced around 520 V-J features to around 14, which were used in a naive Bayes classifier (R e1071). TCRdb applied fastp at Q25 and MiXCR to the public reads, then kept only in-frame beta chains. For every CDR3 protein sequence, its rows merge into one entry that carries the most common genes and DNA. Clone size and V and J calls follow TCRdb, not the original study. This sample gives a few hundred thousand distinct CDR3 sequences in total; approximately 14% of them show up just once. The biggest ten clones account for 5.3% of the sample.

What the authors observed across the whole study: During validation, the model predicted progression to ophthalmopathy a median of approximately 6 months ahead of onset, with almost 71% sensitivity and 72% to 80% specificity. Sample size was not statistically predetermined, and investigators were not blinded to group allocation. Ophthalmopathy was separated from stable hyperthyroidism by a 13 V-J signature model, with 85% to 90% sensitivity and roughly 84% specificity obtained in cross-validation and 80%/75% obtained in testing. Blood samples also contained most of the expanded thyroid clonotypes (frequency above 0.001), which suggests that blood repertoires may reflect thyroid immune responses.

The sequence links TRBV9 to TRBJ2-1; TRBD2 matches 7 bases in the middle. Sequencing was carried out using blood. The source of this sequence is a woman aged 18-29 years with Graves' hyperthyroidism. The bases are TGTGCCAGCAGCCTGGGTAGCGGGTTTTACAATGAGCAGTTCTTC. Translated, it gives CASSLGSGFYNEQFF.